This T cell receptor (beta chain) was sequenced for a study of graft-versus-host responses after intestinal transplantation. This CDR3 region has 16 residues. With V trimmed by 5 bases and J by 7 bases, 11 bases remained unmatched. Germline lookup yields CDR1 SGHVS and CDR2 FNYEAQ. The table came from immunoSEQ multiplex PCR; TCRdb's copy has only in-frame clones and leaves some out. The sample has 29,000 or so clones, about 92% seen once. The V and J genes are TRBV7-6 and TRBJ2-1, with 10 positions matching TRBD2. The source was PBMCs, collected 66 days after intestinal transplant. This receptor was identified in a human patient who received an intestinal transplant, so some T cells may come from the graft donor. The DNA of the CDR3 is TGTGCCAGCAGCGCCCAACCAGCGGGAGGGACAAATGAGCAGTTCTTC. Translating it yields CASSAQPAGGTNEQFF.